These 21 T cell receptor beta chains were all obtained from the same sample, sequenced in a study of blood T cell repertoires in COVID-19. This table comes from immunoSEQ multiplex PCR, and its TCRdb copy is limited to in-frame clones, with some not included. Of almost 250,000 clones detected, roughly 88% appear once; the ten largest clones hold about 6%. The material sequenced was peripheral blood. Every receptor here comes from a woman at least 80 years old with COVID-19, enrolled during active disease.

The sample holds a few counts of this clone. This chain joins TRBV7-2 and TRBJ1-2; no clear D. The V gene's germline CDR1 is SGHTA and CDR2 FQGNSA. With 7 bases removed from V and 8 bases from J, the gap between germline ends came to 20 bases. This CDR3 is built from 14 residues. The CDR3 region is CASTSRPVAGGYTF. CDR3 DNA sequence: TGTGCCAGCACCTCCCGGCCGGTGGCGGGAGGCTACACCTTC.

This chain joins TRBV19 and TRBJ1-2; 9 bases fit TRBD1. Germline CDR1 is LNHDA and CDR2 is SQIVND (reference sequence). The CDR3 has 16 residues. Trimming removed 4 bases from V and 8 bases from J; junction bases left unmatched: 14. DNA of the CDR3: TGTGCCAGTAGTAAGACAGGGGGTCTAAACAGGGGCGGCTACACCTTC. Protein sequence: CASSKTGGLNRGGYTF.

V gene TRBV3-1 (or the pseudogene TRBV3-2) combines with J gene TRBJ1-5; 8 nucleotides line up with TRBD1. Germline lookup yields CDR1 LGHDT and CDR2 YNNKEL (reference sequence). The CDR3 runs 15 residues. J was trimmed by 9 bases and V by 0 bases; bases with no gene match: 7. Here the CDR3 reads CASSQDTQGVAPQHF. CDR3 bases: TGTGCCAGCAGCCAAGATACACAGGGGGTTGCGCCCCAGCATTTT.

The CDR3 loop is CASSQGQFNQPQHF. The CDR3 coding sequence is TGTGCCAGCAGCCAAGGACAGTTCAATCAGCCCCAGCATTTT. The rearrangement uses TRBV3-1 (or the pseudogene TRBV3-2) and TRBJ1-5; maybe TRBD1 (5 bases). This CDR3 has 14 residues. Trimming removed 1 base at V and 3 bases at J, with 7 bases between. Germline V gene data show CDR1 as LGHDT and CDR2 as YNNKEL (reference sequence).

This chain uses TRBV2 with TRBJ2-3, with 8 bases matching TRBD2. Looked up from germline, CDR1 is SNHLY and CDR2 is FYNNEI. CDR3 length: 14 residues. V lost 7 bases, J lost 2 bases, and 5 bases stayed unmatched. The CDR3 is CASKLAVPTDTQYF. CDR3 coding DNA: TGTGCCAGCAAACTAGCGGTCCCCACAGATACGCAGTATTTT.

J is TRBJ1-1 and V is TRBV19, with D hard to call. The V and J ends lost 10 bases and 3 bases respectively, with 21 bases between them. CDR1 LNHDA and CDR2 SQIVND come from the germline V gene (reference sequence). The CDR3 sequence is 15 residues long. CDR3 sequence: CATKDAGQAYTEAFF. DNA for the CDR3: TGTGCCACCAAGGACGCGGGCCAGGCGTACACTGAAGCTTTCTTT.

The rearrangement links TRBV28 to TRBJ1-4; D perhaps matches TRBD1 (5 bases). CDR1 is MDHEN and CDR2 is SYDVKM in the germline V gene. The CDR3 extends over 14 amino acids. V lost 6 bases, J lost 8 bases, and 16 bases lay in between. The CDR3 DNA follows: TGTGCCAGCAGGGTCGTGGGGGGAGGAGAAAAACTGTTTTTT. It codes for CASRVVGGGEKLFF.

The chain links TRBV9 to TRBJ1-1; maybe TRBD1 (5 bases). CDR1 is SGDLS and CDR2 is YYNGEE in the germline V gene. Trimming shortened V by 4 bases and J by 1 base, and 14 bases separated the two germline ends. This CDR3 has 15 residues. Here the CDR3 reads CASSSPTGGNTEAFF. In DNA form, the CDR3 reads TGTGCCAGCAGCTCTCCCACAGGTGGGAACACTGAAGCTTTCTTT.

The V gene is TRBV5-1, the J gene TRBJ2-1, with 11 bases matching TRBD2. V was pared by 0 bases and J by 4 bases, with 0 bases of the junction left unmatched. This CDR3 spans 15 amino acids. Germline CDR1 SGHRS, CDR2 YFSETQ. The CDR3 coding sequence is TGCGCCAGCAGCTTGGGACTAGCGGGATACAATGAGCAGTTCTTC. Its protein is CASSLGLAGYNEQFF.

The gene calls are TRBV7-2 and TRBJ1-5; 7 positions agree with TRBD1. The CDR3 runs 15 residues. Germline V gene data show CDR1 as SGHTA and CDR2 as FQGNSA. V shed 2 bases and J 5 bases; nucleotides not matched to a gene: 6. The CDR3 nucleotides are TGTGCCAGCAGCTTAAACAGGGGAAGGGATCAGCCCCAGCATTTT. Its protein product is CASSLNRGRDQPQHF. Complete variable domain (other parts from reference TRBV7-2 and TRBJ1-5): GAGVSQSPSNKVTEKGKDVELRCDPISGHTALYWYRQSLGQGLEFLIYFQGNSAPDKSGLPSDRFSAERTGGSVSTLTIQRTQQEDSAVYLCASSLNRGRDQPQHFGDGTRLSIL.

This chain links TRBV11-2 with TRBJ2-2; 8 nucleotides align to TRBD1. Germline V CDR1 and CDR2: SGHAT, FQNNGV. This CDR3 region has 18 residues. J gave up 6 bases and V 5 bases, and 17 bases lay outside the gene matches. Here the CDR3 DNA reads TGTGCCAGCAGCACAATAGGAGTAAGGACAGGGCGCCCCGGGGAGCTGTTTTTT. Translating it yields CASSTIGVRTGRPGELFF.

This chain links TRBV7-2 with TRBJ1-4; D is unclear. This CDR3 is built from 13 residues. In germline, CDR1 is SGHTA, CDR2 FQGNSA. V was trimmed by 4 bases and J by 3 bases, leaving 6 bases between them. The CDR3 sequence: CASSSSANEKLFF. The CDR3 nucleotides read TGTGCCAGCAGCTCCTCAGCTAATGAAAAACTGTTTTTT.

This clone was observed once. The chain links TRBV6-4 to TRBJ1-3, with 8 bases aligning to TRBD1. The ends lost 0 bases at V and 4 bases at J; junction bases unmatched: 5. Germline CDR1 MRHNA, CDR2 SNTAGT. The CDR3 extends over 16 amino acids. DNA of the CDR3: TGTGCCAGCAGTGACTCGGACAGGGCGGAAGGAAACACCATATATTTT. It codes for CASSDSDRAEGNTIYF.

The genes are TRBV9 and TRBJ2-2; maybe TRBD2 (7 bases). V was cut by 3 bases and J by 1 base, with 13 bases left in between. In germline, CDR1 is SGDLS, CDR2 YYNGEE. This CDR3 contains 16 residues. CDR3 DNA sequence: TGTGCCAGCAGCGAAAAGCGGGACAAGAACACCGGGGAGCTGTTTTTT. Translated, it gives CASSEKRDKNTGELFF.

The chain is built from TRBV2 and TRBJ1-1; D gene unclear. The V end was cut by 6 bases, the J end by 2 bases, with 4 bases between. Germline-derived CDR1 and CDR2 are SNHLY and FYNNEI. The CDR3 has 11 residues. CDR3 in amino acids: CASSLNTEAFF. As DNA, the CDR3 is TGTGCCAGCAGCCTTAACACTGAAGCTTTCTTT.

The gene calls are TRBV5-1 and TRBJ1-4; 7 nucleotides align to TRBD1. The germline CDR1 and CDR2 sequences are SGHRS and YFSETQ. With 4 bases clipped from V and 4 bases from J, the junction kept 7 bases outside the gene matches. The CDR3 loop spans 15 amino acids. As DNA, the CDR3 is TGCGCCAGCAGCCCGAAGACAGGGAGTAATGAAAAACTGTTTTTT. Translation: CASSPKTGSNEKLFF. Together with reference TRBV5-1 and TRBJ1-4, the CDR3 gives the full variable domain: KAGVTQTPRYLIKTRGQQVTLSCSPISGHRSVSWYQQTPGQGLQFLFEYFSETQRNKGNFPGRFSGRQFSNSRSEMNVSTLELGDSALYLCASSPKTGSNEKLFFGSGTQLSVL.

This clone turned up a few times. This chain uses TRBV6-5 with TRBJ1-5; no clear D. The CDR3 loop spans 14 amino acids. Germline V gene sequence: CDR1 MNHEY, CDR2 SVGAGI. Trimming removed 9 bases at V and 1 base at J, with 13 bases between. The CDR3 sequence: CASSSSRSNQPQHF. In nucleotides, the CDR3 is TGTGCCAGTAGTAGCTCACGCAGCAATCAGCCCCAGCATTTT.

The rearrangement links TRBV18 to TRBJ1-4; TRBD1 might be the D (5 bases). Trimming took off 3 bases at V and 6 bases at J, with 11 bases between the two ends. This CDR3 contains 14 residues. Looked up from germline, CDR1 is KGHSH and CDR2 is LQKENI. CDR3 DNA sequence: TGTGCCAGCTCACCGACAGTGGGCGATGAAAAACTGTTTTTT. Translating it yields CASSPTVGDEKLFF.

The chain is built from TRBV28 and TRBJ1-5; TRBD1 is a possible D gene (5 bases). V lost 2 bases and J 6 bases, leaving 26 bases between the germline ends. Germline V gives CDR1 MDHEN, CDR2 SYDVKM. This CDR3 is 19 amino acids long. This chain's CDR3 is CASSLTRQGPSLDLQPQHF. CDR3 in DNA: TGTGCCAGCAGTTTAACCAGGCAGGGCCCATCTCTCGACCTTCAGCCCCAGCATTTT.

The chain employs TRBV27 and TRBJ1-2; weak D call: TRBD1 (5 bases). Trimming cost V 5 bases and J 5 bases, with 15 bases left between them. CDR3 length: 14 amino acids. CDR1 is MNHEY, CDR2 SMNVEV, per germline (reference sequence). This CDR3 reads CASSPAGPPYGYTF. Written as DNA, the CDR3 is TGTGCCAGCAGTCCAGCGGGACCCCCATATGGCTACACCTTC.

The rearrangement joins TRBV25-1 to TRBJ1-2; D is ambiguous. This CDR3 has 13 residues. Deletions cut 1 base from V and 7 bases from J, with 10 bases between. Germline V CDR1 and CDR2: MGHDK, SYGVNS. DNA for the CDR3: TGTGCCAGCAGTGAATCCTACCCCCTTGGCTACACCTTC. This translates into CASSESYPLGYTF.